This paragraph reports one TCR beta chain. TCRdb's table, derived via immunoSEQ multiplex PCR, lists solely in-frame clones and lacks some. The sample carries about 310,000 clones, 80% to 90% recorded once. This record belongs to a study of blood T cell repertoires in COVID-19. Germline CDR1 and CDR2: MNHNY and SVGAGI (reference sequence). Between the trimmed V and J ends, which lost 5 bases and 4 bases, there was a span of 26 bases. CDR3 length equals 18 residues. The source of this sequence is a woman aged 18-30 years who had recovered from COVID-19. Sequences were obtained from PBMCs or T cells enriched from blood (not recorded which). The chain is built from TRBV6-6 and TRBJ1-2; D is perhaps TRBD1 (6 bases). Written as DNA, the CDR3 is TGTGCCAGCAGTCCCCAGCGCCTGACAGGCCCCTCGAGCTATGGCTACACCTTC. It yields the protein CASSPQRLTGPSSYGYTF.